The source of this TCR beta chain is a study of cytomegalovirus exposure and HLA in healthy donors. 60 Vbeta and 13 Jbeta primers were used in PCR. Only in-frame clones appear in the TCRdb table, and some are missing; sequencing was by immunoSEQ multiplex PCR. The profile shows more than 110,000 clones, around 72% of them singletons. Study observations and caveats: CMV serostatus was the only recorded immune exposure for donors. Sequencing depth roughly uniform across donors was assumed in presence/absence analyses.

About this clone itself: Its antigen is unknown.

CDR3 length equals 14 residues. V was shortened by 5 bases and J by 4 bases, with 15 bases between the two germline ends. Per the germline V gene, CDR1 is SGHDT and CDR2 is YYEEEE. This sequence was found in a human donor in good health. The V gene is TRBV5-6, the J gene TRBJ1-2; D is possibly TRBD1 (6 bases). The specimen sequenced was PBMCs. CDR3 coding DNA: TGTGCCAGCAGTAAGGACAGTACTATCTATGGCTACACCTTC. This codes for CASSKDSTIYGYTF.